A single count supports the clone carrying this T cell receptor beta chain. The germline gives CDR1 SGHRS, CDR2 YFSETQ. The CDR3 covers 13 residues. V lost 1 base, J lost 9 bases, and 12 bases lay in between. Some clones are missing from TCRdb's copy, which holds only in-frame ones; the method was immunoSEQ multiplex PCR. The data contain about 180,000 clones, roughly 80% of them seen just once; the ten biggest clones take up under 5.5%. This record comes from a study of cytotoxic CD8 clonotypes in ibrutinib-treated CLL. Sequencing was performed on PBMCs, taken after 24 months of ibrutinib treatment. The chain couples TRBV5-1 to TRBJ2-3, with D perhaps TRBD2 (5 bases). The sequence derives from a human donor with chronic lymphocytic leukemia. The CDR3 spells CASSLQKGETQYF. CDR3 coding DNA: TGCGCCAGCAGCTTGCAGAAGGGAGAGACGCAGTATTTT. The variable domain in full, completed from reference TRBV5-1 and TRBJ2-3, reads KAGVTQTPRYLIKTRGQQVTLSCSPISGHRSVSWYQQTPGQGLQFLFEYFSETQRNKGNFPGRFSGRQFSNSRSEMNVSTLELGDSALYLCASSLQKGETQYFGPGTRLTVL.